Each of the 12 T cell receptor beta chains below was sequenced from the same sample in a study of PD-L1 blockade in urothelial cancer. Here immunoSEQ multiplex PCR was the method, and the copy in TCRdb shows in-frame clones only, minus some. The sample holds 84,000 or so clones, approximately 81% seen once. Time point described: pretreatment peripheral blood. The source was PBMCs, collected around atezolizumab (anti-PD-L1) treatment. The receptors derive from a man aged 55 to 69 with urothelial cancer.

The J gene is TRBJ2-1, the V gene TRBV4-1; weak D call: TRBD1 (5 bases). The CDR3 is made up of 15 amino acids. Germline CDR1 and CDR2: MGHRA and YSYEKL. The germline V and J ends were trimmed by 6 bases and 1 base, with 13 bases remaining between them. This chain's CDR3 is CASRKTQGSYNEQFF. The CDR3 DNA sequence: TGCGCCAGCAGGAAAACCCAGGGTTCCTACAATGAGCAGTTCTTC.

The CDR3 nucleotides read TGTGCCAGCAGTCCCGGGACTAGCGGAACCACAGATACGCAGTATTTT. This encodes CASSPGTSGTTDTQYF. This rearrangement joins TRBV28 to TRBJ2-3; 11 bases line up with TRBD2. The CDR3 totals 16 residues. CDR1 and CDR2 (germline): MDHEN, SYDVKM. Trimming cost V 5 bases and J 2 bases; bases outside gene matches: 6. Together with reference TRBV28 and TRBJ2-3, the CDR3 gives the full variable domain: DVKVTQSSRYLVKRTGEKVFLECVQDMDHENMFWYRQDPGLGLRLIYFSYDVKMKEKGDIPEGYSVSREKKERFSLILESASTNQTSMYLCASSPGTSGTTDTQYFGPGTRLTVL.

The gene calls are TRBV19 and TRBJ2-7, with a tentative D call TRBD2 (6 bases). Between the trimmed V and J ends, which lost 3 bases and 5 bases, there was a span of 14 bases. Germline-derived CDR1 and CDR2 are LNHDA and SQIVND (reference sequence). CDR3 length: 14 residues. CDR3: CASSISGTRNEQYF. The CDR3, as DNA: TGTGCCAGTAGTATTAGCGGCACGAGGAACGAGCAGTACTTC.

As DNA, the CDR3 is TGTGCCAGCAGCCCGCCGGGACAGGTACCGAATCGGTTAGATACGCAGTATTTT. It is translated as CASSPPGQVPNRLDTQYF. The V call is TRBV5-4, the J call TRBJ2-3, with TRBD1 matching 8 bases. Losses at the gene ends were 4 bases for V and 5 bases for J; bases not matched to a gene: 18. CDR1 is SGHNT, CDR2 YYREEE, per germline (reference sequence). This CDR3 is 18 amino acids long.

This clone came up a few times. The chain carries TRBV5-1 and TRBJ2-5; tentative D call: TRBD2 (5 bases). With 4 bases removed from V and 5 bases from J, the gap between germline ends came to 21 bases. CDR3 length equals 16 residues. Germline V gene sequence: CDR1 SGHRS, CDR2 YFSETQ. CDR3 amino acids: CASSLGGNRIRETQYF. The DNA for the CDR3 is TGCGCCAGCAGCCTAGGAGGCAATCGGATCCGGGAGACCCAGTACTTC.

The chain has TRBV6-1 and TRBJ1-1, with D possibly being TRBD1 (6 bases). The V gene lost 4 bases and the J gene lost 3 bases, with 15 bases spanning the gap. This CDR3 has 15 residues. Germline CDR1 MNHNS, CDR2 SASEGT. The CDR3 sequence is CASSGRDRPYTEAFF. Here the CDR3 DNA reads TGTGCCAGCAGTGGTCGAGACAGGCCGTACACTGAAGCTTTCTTT.

This clone was seen only once. The chain is built from TRBV11-2 and TRBJ2-7, with TRBD1 matching over 10 bases. The CDR3 loop spans 14 amino acids. Trimming at V came to 6 bases and at J to 7 bases, leaving 9 bases not matched to a gene. The germline V gene encodes CDR1 SGHAT and CDR2 FQNNGV. The CDR3 bases are TGTGCCAGCAGATTGACAGGGGGCGCGGATGAGCAGTACTTC. Amino acids: CASRLTGGADEQYF.

This sequence joins TRBV5-4 and TRBJ2-7; 8 bases fit TRBD2. The CDR3 sequence is 14 residues long. V lost 2 bases, J lost 1 base, and 2 bases stayed unmatched. The germline V gene encodes CDR1 SGHNT and CDR2 YYREEE (reference sequence). The CDR3 sequence is CASSFSGDSYEQYF. The DNA for the CDR3 is TGTGCCAGCAGCTTTAGCGGGGATTCCTACGAGCAGTACTTC.

The chain carries TRBV7-9 and TRBJ2-1; D is perhaps TRBD2 (5 bases). The V gene's germline CDR1 is SEHNR and CDR2 FQNEAQ (reference sequence). CDR3 length equals 19 residues. The V and J ends lost 5 bases and 0 bases respectively, with 23 bases between them. The DNA of the CDR3 is TGTGCCAGCAGCGTAAACCCCTGGAGCGGATCAAACTCCTACAATGAGCAGTTCTTC. Its protein is CASSVNPWSGSNSYNEQFF. Drawing the rest from reference TRBV7-9 and TRBJ2-1, the complete variable domain is DTGVSQNPRHKITKRGQNVTFRCDPISEHNRLYWYRQTLGQGPEFLTYFQNEAQLEKSRLLSDRFSAERPKGSFSTLEIQRTEQGDSAMYLCASSVNPWSGSNSYNEQFFGPGTRLTVL.

The gene calls are TRBV7-9 and TRBJ1-2; D is perhaps TRBD1 (6 bases). The V end lost 7 bases, the J end lost 9 bases, and 18 bases lay between the germline ends. Germline CDR1 reads SEHNR; CDR2 reads FQNEAQ (reference sequence). This CDR3 region has 13 residues. Here the CDR3 DNA reads TGTGCCAGCAACAGGGCGGAGGTAGATCGCTACACCTTC. Its translation is CASNRAEVDRYTF.

In this sample, this clone turned up a few times. The rearrangement links TRBV2 to TRBJ1-1; D is perhaps TRBD1 (5 bases). Per the germline V gene, CDR1 is SNHLY and CDR2 is FYNNEI. V dropped 4 bases and J dropped 8 bases, with 23 bases sitting between them. The CDR3 runs to 16 residues. The CDR3 region has the DNA TGTGCCAGCAGTGGACGAAACGTAGGGACTGCTGTCGAAGCTTTCTTT. It encodes CASSGRNVGTAVEAFF.

This clone came up a few times. The V gene is TRBV5-1, the J gene TRBJ2-5; 14 bases are shared with TRBD2. Germline loops: CDR1 SGHRS, CDR2 YFSETQ. This CDR3 has 17 amino acids. V gave up 4 bases and J gave up 4 bases; unmatched junction bases: 9. The CDR3 spells CASSHGTSGSGGETQYF. DNA of the CDR3: TGCGCCAGCAGCCATGGGACTAGCGGGAGTGGGGGAGAGACCCAGTACTTC.